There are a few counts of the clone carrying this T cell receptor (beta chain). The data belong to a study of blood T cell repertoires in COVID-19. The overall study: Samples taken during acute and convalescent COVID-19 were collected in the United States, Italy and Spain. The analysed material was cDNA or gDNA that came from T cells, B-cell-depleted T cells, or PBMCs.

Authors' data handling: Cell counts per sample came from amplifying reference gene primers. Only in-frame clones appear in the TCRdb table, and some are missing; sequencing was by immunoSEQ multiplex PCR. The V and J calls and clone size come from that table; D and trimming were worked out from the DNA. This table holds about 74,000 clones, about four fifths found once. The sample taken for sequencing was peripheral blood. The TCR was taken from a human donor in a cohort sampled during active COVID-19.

The CDR3 DNA follows: TGTGCCAGCAGTCCCCGACTAGCGGGAGTCAGCGAGCAGTACTTC. This translates into CASSPRLAGVSEQYF. J is TRBJ2-7 and V is TRBV6-5; TRBD2 agrees at 12 bases. The germline V gene has CDR1 MNHEY and CDR2 SVGAGI. The CDR3 sequence is 15 residues long. The trim removed 5 bases at V and 6 bases at J, leaving 8 bases unmatched.